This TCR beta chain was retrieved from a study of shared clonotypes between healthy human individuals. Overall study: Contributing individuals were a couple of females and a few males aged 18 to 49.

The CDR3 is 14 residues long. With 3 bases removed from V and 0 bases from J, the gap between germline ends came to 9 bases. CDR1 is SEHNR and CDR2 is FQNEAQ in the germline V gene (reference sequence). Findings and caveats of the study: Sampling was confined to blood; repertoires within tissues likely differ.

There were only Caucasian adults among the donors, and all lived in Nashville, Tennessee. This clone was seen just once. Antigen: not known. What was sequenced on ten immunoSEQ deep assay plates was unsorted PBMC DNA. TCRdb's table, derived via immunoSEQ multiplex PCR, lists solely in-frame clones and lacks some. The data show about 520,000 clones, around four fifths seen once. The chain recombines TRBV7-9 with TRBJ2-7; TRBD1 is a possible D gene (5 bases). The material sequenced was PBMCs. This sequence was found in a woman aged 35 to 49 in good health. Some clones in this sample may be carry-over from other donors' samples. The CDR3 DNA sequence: TGTGCCAGCAGCTTTCCTGGACACTCCTACGAGCAGTACTTC. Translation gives CASSFPGHSYEQYF.